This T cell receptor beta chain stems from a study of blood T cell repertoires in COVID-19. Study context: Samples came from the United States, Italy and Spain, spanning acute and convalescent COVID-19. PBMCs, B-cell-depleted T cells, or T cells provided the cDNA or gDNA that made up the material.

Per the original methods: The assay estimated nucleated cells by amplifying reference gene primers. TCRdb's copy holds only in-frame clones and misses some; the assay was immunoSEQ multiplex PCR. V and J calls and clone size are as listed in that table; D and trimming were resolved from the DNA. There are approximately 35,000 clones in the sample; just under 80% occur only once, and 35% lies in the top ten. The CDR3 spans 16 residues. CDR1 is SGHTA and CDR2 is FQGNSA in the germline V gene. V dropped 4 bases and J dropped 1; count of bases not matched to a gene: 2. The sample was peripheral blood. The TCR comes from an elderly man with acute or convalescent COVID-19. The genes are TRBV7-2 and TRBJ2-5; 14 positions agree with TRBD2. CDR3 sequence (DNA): TGTGCCAGCAGCTGGGGACTAGCGGGGGCCCAAGAGACCCAGTACTTC. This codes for CASSWGLAGAQETQYF.